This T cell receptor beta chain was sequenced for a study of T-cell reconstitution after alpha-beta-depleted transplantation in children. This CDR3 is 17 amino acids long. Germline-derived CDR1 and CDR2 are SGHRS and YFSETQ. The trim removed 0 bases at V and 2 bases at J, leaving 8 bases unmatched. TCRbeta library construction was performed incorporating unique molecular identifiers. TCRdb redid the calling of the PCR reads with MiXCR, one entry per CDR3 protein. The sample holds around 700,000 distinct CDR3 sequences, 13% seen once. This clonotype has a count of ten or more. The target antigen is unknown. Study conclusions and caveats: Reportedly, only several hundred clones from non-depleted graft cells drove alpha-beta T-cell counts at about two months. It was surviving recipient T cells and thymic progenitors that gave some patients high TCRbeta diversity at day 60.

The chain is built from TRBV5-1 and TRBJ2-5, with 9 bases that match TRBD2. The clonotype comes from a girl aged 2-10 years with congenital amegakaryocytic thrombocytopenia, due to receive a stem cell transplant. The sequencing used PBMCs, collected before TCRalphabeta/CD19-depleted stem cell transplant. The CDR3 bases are TGCGCCAGCAGCTTGGCTGCCGGGACTAGCATACAAGAGACCCAGTACTTC. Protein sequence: CASSLAAGTSIQETQYF.